Shown below are 18 T cell receptor beta chains from a single sample sequenced in a study of CD8 T cells in Susac syndrome. An amount of RNA that ranged from 0.5 to 1 ug was reverse transcribed with random hexamers. In TCRdb, the immunoSEQ multiplex PCR reads were re-called with MiXCR into one record per CDR3 protein. The sample holds 200,000 or so distinct CDR3 sequences, 95% seen once. Sequencing was performed on CD4+ T cells from PBMCs. The receptor set was obtained from a human donor with Susac syndrome.

This chain connects TRBV11-2 to TRBJ2-5; the D is unclear. Germline lookup yields CDR1 SGHAT and CDR2 FQNNGV. V was cut by 5 bases and J by 5 bases, with 12 bases left in between. The CDR3 loop spans 13 amino acids. The CDR3 DNA follows: TGTGCCAGCAGCCCAAGGGTCAGGGAGACCCAGTACTTC. Translated, it gives CASSPRVRETQYF.

This chain uses TRBV20-1 with TRBJ2-7, with D possibly matching TRBD1 (6 bases). CDR3 length equals 13 residues. Germline V CDR1 and CDR2: DFQATT, SNEGSKA (reference sequence). Trimming removed 1 base from V and 5 bases from J, with 12 bases in between. The CDR3 loop is CSARGGGIDEQYF. In nucleotides, the CDR3 is TGCAGTGCTAGAGGAGGGGGTATAGACGAGCAGTACTTC.

This clonotype showed up just once. The V and J genes are TRBV5-1 and TRBJ2-3, with 14 bases identical to TRBD2. There are 17 residues in the CDR3. CDR1 is SGHRS and CDR2 is YFSETQ in the germline V gene. Trimming removed 1 base from V and 2 bases from J; junction bases left unmatched: 3. The CDR3 bases are TGCGCCAGCAGCTTGTCGACTAGCGGGGGGGTCACAGATACGCAGTATTTT. Translation: CASSLSTSGGVTDTQYF. Supplemented by reference TRBV5-1 and TRBJ2-3, the full variable domain reads KAGVTQTPRYLIKTRGQQVTLSCSPISGHRSVSWYQQTPGQGLQFLFEYFSETQRNKGNFPGRFSGRQFSNSRSEMNVSTLELGDSALYLCASSLSTSGGVTDTQYFGPGTRLTVL.

The rearrangement links TRBV5-1 to TRBJ2-3, with TRBD2 matching over 9 bases. The V gene's germline CDR1 is SGHRS and CDR2 YFSETQ. The length of the CDR3 is 14 residues. V lost 6 bases and J lost 2; bases outside the gene matches: 4. In DNA, the CDR3 is TGCGCCAGCACCCTAGCGGGAACCACAGATACGCAGTATTTT. This codes for CASTLAGTTDTQYF.

The chain is built from TRBV12-3 or TRBV12-4 and TRBJ1-1; 8 bases line up with TRBD1. This CDR3 spans 14 amino acids. J gave up 1 base and V 6 bases, and 4 bases lay outside the gene matches. The CDR3 reads CASSSGGSNTEAFF. The CDR3 DNA follows: TGTGCCAGCAGCTCAGGGGGCTCGAACACTGAAGCTTTCTTT.

For this clonotype: The junction differs from germline at one of its ends, possibly a read error. The V call is TRBV4-1, the J call TRBJ1-2; tentatively, D is TRBD1 (5 bases). Germline CDR1 and CDR2: MGHRA and YSYEKL. The CDR3 length is 11 residues. CDR3 loop: CASSQAGTLVF. The CDR3 DNA follows: TGCGCCAGCAGCCAAGCCGGGACCCTAGTCTTC.

This clonotype was observed once. The V gene is TRBV30, the J gene TRBJ1-5, with 11 bases that match TRBD1. The CDR3 runs to 16 residues. Trimming at V came to 2 bases and at J to 2 bases, leaving 5 bases not matched to a gene. Germline V CDR1 and CDR2: GTSNPN, SVGIG (reference sequence). DNA for the CDR3: TGTGCCTGGAGTCCATGGACAGGGGGCGGCAATCAGCCCCAGCATTTT. Translating gives CAWSPWTGGGNQPQHF.

V gene TRBV20-1 combines with J gene TRBJ2-3, with D possibly matching TRBD2 (6 bases). This CDR3 has 15 amino acids. CDR1 is DFQATT and CDR2 is SNEGSKA in the germline V gene (reference sequence). The germline V and J ends were trimmed by 2 bases and 2 bases, with 14 bases remaining between them. The CDR3 nucleotides read TGCAGTGCTAGAATGATCCTAGCGTTCACAGATACGCAGTATTTT. Protein: CSARMILAFTDTQYF.

This clonotype has a single count. V gene TRBV2 combines with J gene TRBJ2-6; D assignment may be TRBD1 or TRBD2 (5 bases each). Germline V lookup: CDR1 SNHLY, CDR2 FYNNEI. The V end was cut by 2 bases, the J end by 0 bases, with 8 bases between. The CDR3 has 16 amino acids. For the CDR3, the DNA is TGTGCCAGCAGTGAACACGGGGCCTCTGGGGCCAACGTCCTGACTTTC. This codes for CASSEHGASGANVLTF. Drawing the rest from reference TRBV2 and TRBJ2-6, the complete variable domain is EPEVTQTPSHQVTQMGQEVILRCVPISNHLYFYWYRQILGQKVEFLVSFYNNEISEKSEIFDDQFSVERPDGSNFTLKIRSTKLEDSAMYFCASSEHGASGANVLTFGAGSRLTVL.

This rearrangement joins TRBV18 to TRBJ2-3; D not resolved. The CDR3 spans 14 residues. V was shortened by 2 bases and J by 2 bases, with 8 bases between the two germline ends. Per germline, CDR1 KGHSH and CDR2 LQKENI. This chain's CDR3 is CASSPSQDTDTQYF. CDR3 nucleotide sequence: TGTGCCAGCTCACCAAGCCAAGACACAGATACGCAGTATTTT.

This clonotype came up once. This rearrangement joins TRBV6-5 to TRBJ2-7; 7 bases match TRBD1. This CDR3 has 13 residues. Trimming took 8 bases from V and 0 from J; bases not matched to a gene: 4. Germline V gives CDR1 MNHEY, CDR2 SVGAGI. This chain's CDR3 is CASQRGPSYEQYF. The CDR3 DNA sequence: TGTGCCAGCCAGAGGGGGCCCTCCTACGAGCAGTACTTC.

The chain joins TRBV28 to TRBJ2-3; a possible D gene is TRBD2 (7 bases). CDR1 is MDHEN, CDR2 SYDVKM, per germline. The CDR3 has 14 residues. Trimming left V 7 bases short and J 5 bases short, with 16 bases between. This CDR3 reads CASTLGGGEDTQYF. CDR3 in DNA: TGTGCCAGCACGCTTGGAGGGGGGGAAGATACGCAGTATTTT.

The J gene is TRBJ2-2, the V gene TRBV20-1; 10 nucleotides agree with TRBD2. There are 16 residues in the CDR3. CDR1 is DFQATT, CDR2 SNEGSKA, per germline (reference sequence). J was trimmed by 6 bases and V by 3 bases; bases with no gene match: 10. The CDR3 coding sequence is TGCAGTGCTAGCCCAGCGGGGGGGCCGGGGGCCGGGGAGCTGTTTTTT. Its translation is CSASPAGGPGAGELFF.

The chain links TRBV5-6 to TRBJ2-7; 15 nucleotides match TRBD2. After removal of 4 bases from V and 1 base from J, the junction contained 9 bases not matched to a gene. CDR3 length: 18 residues. Germline CDR1 reads SGHDT; CDR2 reads YYEEEE. This chain's CDR3 is CASSPPGLAGGGSYEQYF. The CDR3 DNA sequence: TGTGCCAGCAGCCCTCCGGGACTAGCGGGGGGCGGGTCCTACGAGCAGTACTTC.

This chain links TRBV5-1 with TRBJ2-5; maybe TRBD2 (6 bases). V lost 2 bases, J lost 1 base, and 9 bases lay in between. The germline V gene has CDR1 SGHRS and CDR2 YFSETQ. CDR3 size: 14 residues. As DNA, the CDR3 is TGCGCCAGCAGCTTCTGGGGACTCCAAGAGACCCAGTACTTC. Its translation: CASSFWGLQETQYF.

V gene TRBV7-8 combines with J gene TRBJ1-6, with TRBD1 as a possible D gene (6 bases). In germline, CDR1 is SGHVS, CDR2 FQNEAQ. V dropped 8 bases and J dropped 1 base, with 12 bases sitting between them. The CDR3 extends over 15 amino acids. CDR3 sequence reads: CASQGLGSYNSPLHF. The CDR3 nucleotides are TGTGCCAGCCAGGGGTTGGGGTCCTATAATTCACCCCTCCACTTT.

The CDR3 sequence: CATSRGGTGANVLTF. CDR3 DNA sequence: TGTGCCACCAGCAGAGGGGGGACTGGGGCCAACGTCCTGACTTTC. The chain joins TRBV15 to TRBJ2-6; D may correspond to TRBD1 or TRBD2 (5 bases each). From germline, CDR1 is LNHNV and CDR2 YYDKDF (reference sequence). With 1 base removed from V and 2 bases from J, the gap between germline ends came to 6 bases. This CDR3 spans 15 amino acids.

This chain joins TRBV7-9 and TRBJ2-1; either TRBD1 or TRBD2 may supply D (6 bases each). V shed 7 bases and J shed 0 bases, with 16 bases lying between them. The germline V gene has CDR1 SEHNR and CDR2 FQNEAQ (reference sequence). The CDR3 has 16 amino acids. Here the CDR3 reads CASNPRGGSSYNEQFF. CDR3 DNA: TGTGCCAGCAACCCCCGAGGGGGGAGCTCCTACAATGAGCAGTTCTTC.